The 8 T cell receptor beta chains given below trace back to one sample, sequenced in a study of technical replicates of blood from four donors. The table came from immunoSEQ multiplex PCR; TCRdb's copy has only in-frame clones and leaves some out. The sample yields 70,000 to 90,000 clones, roughly 92% seen once. Sequencing used T cells isolated from PBMCs. The receptors originated from a human donor in good health.

The V call is TRBV4-2, the J call TRBJ2-1; perhaps TRBD2 as D (6 bases). V was shortened by 4 bases and J by 7 bases, with 20 bases between the two germline ends. The V gene's germline CDR1 is LGHNA and CDR2 YNFKEQ. CDR3 size: 16 residues. This CDR3 reads CASSPGREFEGNEQFF. CDR3 sequence (DNA): TGTGCCAGCAGCCCGGGTCGGGAGTTTGAAGGGAATGAGCAGTTCTTC.

The sample holds a few counts of this clone. This chain links TRBV19 with TRBJ1-2, with 9 bases lining up with TRBD1. V was clipped by 1 base and J by 6 bases; unmatched bases: 0. This CDR3 spans 13 amino acids. The germline V gene has CDR1 LNHDA and CDR2 SQIVND (reference sequence). The DNA of the CDR3 is TGTGCCAGTAGTATAGGGACAGGGGATGGCTACACCTTC. As protein: CASSIGTGDGYTF.

The chain uses TRBV5-6 and TRBJ2-1, with D maybe TRBD2 (7 bases). V was pared by 4 bases and J by 8 bases, with 13 bases between. The CDR3 runs 13 residues. Germline V lookup: CDR1 SGHDT, CDR2 YYEEEE. The CDR3 sequence: CASSPTGGHEQFF. The CDR3 DNA reads as TGTGCCAGCAGCCCGACGGGGGGCCATGAGCAGTTCTTC. The complete variable domain, with remaining parts taken from reference TRBV5-6 and TRBJ2-1, reads DAGVTQSPTHLIKTRGQQVTLRCSPKSGHDTVSWYQQALGQGPQFIFQYYEEEERQRGNFPDRFSGHQFPNYSSELNVNALLLGDSALYLCASSPTGGHEQFFGPGTRLTVL.

This clone was seen a single time. V gene TRBV6-6 combines with J gene TRBJ1-1, with 7 bases fitting TRBD1. Germline V gene data show CDR1 as MNHNY and CDR2 as SVGAGI (reference sequence). The CDR3 loop spans 14 amino acids. V shed 7 bases, J shed 0 bases, and the junction held 5 bases outside the gene matches. In DNA, the CDR3 is TGTGCCAGCACAGGGGGAATAATGAACACTGAAGCTTTCTTT. Its translation is CASTGGIMNTEAFF.

This clone has only one observation. V and J are TRBV28 and TRBJ2-1; 10 bases line up with TRBD2. The CDR3 runs to 20 residues. V gave up 6 bases and J gave up 2 bases; unmatched junction bases: 19. Germline loops: CDR1 MDHEN, CDR2 SYDVKM. In nucleotides, the CDR3 is TGTGCCAGCAGCTCTCGGCTAGCGGGAGTGAGATATTTTCCCTACAATGAGCAGTTCTTC. Protein sequence: CASSSRLAGVRYFPYNEQFF.

The rearrangement joins TRBV5-1 to TRBJ1-1; D gene uncertain. Per germline, CDR1 SGHRS and CDR2 YFSETQ. V was cut by 4 bases and J by 4 bases, with 17 bases left in between. The CDR3 runs to 15 residues. CDR3 loop: CASSAQLRAVTEAFF. The CDR3 bases are TGCGCCAGCAGCGCCCAATTAAGAGCCGTCACTGAAGCTTTCTTT. The full variable domain, rest sourced from reference TRBV5-1 and TRBJ1-1, is KAGVTQTPRYLIKTRGQQVTLSCSPISGHRSVSWYQQTPGQGLQFLFEYFSETQRNKGNFPGRFSGRQFSNSRSEMNVSTLELGDSALYLCASSAQLRAVTEAFFGQGTRLTVV.

The V gene is TRBV28, the J gene TRBJ2-7; D unresolved. Looked up from germline, CDR1 is MDHEN and CDR2 is SYDVKM. Trimming took off 5 bases at V and 2 bases at J, with 4 bases between the two ends. The CDR3 spans 11 residues. The CDR3 DNA reads TGTGCCAGCAGTACTCCCTACGAGCAGTACTTC. It specifies CASSTPYEQYF. The whole variable domain, filled in from reference TRBV28 and TRBJ2-7, reads DVKVTQSSRYLVKRTGEKVFLECVQDMDHENMFWYRQDPGLGLRLIYFSYDVKMKEKGDIPEGYSVSREKKERFSLILESASTNQTSMYLCASSTPYEQYFGPGTRLTVT.

J is TRBJ2-1 and V is TRBV5-1, with TRBD2 matching 10 bases. This CDR3 region has 16 residues. Germline CDR1 SGHRS, CDR2 YFSETQ. The V segment lost 4 bases and the J segment 0 bases; nucleotides outside the gene matches: 4. The CDR3 coding sequence is TGCGCCAGCAGCGAGCTAGCGGGGGACTCCTACAATGAGCAGTTCTTC. Protein: CASSELAGDSYNEQFF. Full variable domain (rest looked up from reference TRBV5-1 and TRBJ2-1): KAGVTQTPRYLIKTRGQQVTLSCSPISGHRSVSWYQQTPGQGLQFLFEYFSETQRNKGNFPGRFSGRQFSNSRSEMNVSTLELGDSALYLCASSELAGDSYNEQFFGPGTRLTVL.